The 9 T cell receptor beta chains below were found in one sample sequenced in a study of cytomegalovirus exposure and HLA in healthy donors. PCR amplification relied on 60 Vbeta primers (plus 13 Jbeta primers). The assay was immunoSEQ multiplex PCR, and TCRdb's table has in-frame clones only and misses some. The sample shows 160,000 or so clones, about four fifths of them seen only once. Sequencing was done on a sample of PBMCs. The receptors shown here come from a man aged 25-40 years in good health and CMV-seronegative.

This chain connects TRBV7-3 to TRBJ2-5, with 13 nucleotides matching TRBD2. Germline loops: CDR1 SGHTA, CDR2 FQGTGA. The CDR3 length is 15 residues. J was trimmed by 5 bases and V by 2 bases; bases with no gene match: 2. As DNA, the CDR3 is TGTGCCAGCAGCTTAGGACTAGCGGGAGTTGAGACCCAGTACTTC. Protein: CASSLGLAGVETQYF.

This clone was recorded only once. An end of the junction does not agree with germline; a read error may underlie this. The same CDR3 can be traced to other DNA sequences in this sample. Written as DNA, the CDR3 is TGCGCCAGTGCCAAGACAGGGGGCTCCTACGAGCAGTACTTC. This translates into CASAKTGGSYEQYF. This chain connects TRBV19 to TRBJ2-7, with 9 bases identical to TRBD1. In germline, CDR1 is LNHDA, CDR2 SQIVND (reference sequence). The length of the CDR3 is 14 residues.

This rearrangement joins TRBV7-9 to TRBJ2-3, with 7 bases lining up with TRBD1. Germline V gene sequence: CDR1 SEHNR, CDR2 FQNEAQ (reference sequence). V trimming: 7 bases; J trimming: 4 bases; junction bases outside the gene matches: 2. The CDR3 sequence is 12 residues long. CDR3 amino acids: CASNQGADTQYF. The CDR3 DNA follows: TGTGCCAGCAACCAGGGGGCAGATACGCAGTATTTT.

The CDR3 loop reads CASSSHRLGEQFF. As DNA, the CDR3 is TGTGCCAGCAGCTCCCACAGGCTTGGGGAGCAGTTCTTC. This chain joins TRBV7-2 and TRBJ2-1; a possible D gene is TRBD1 (5 bases). CDR3 length equals 13 residues. Germline V lookup: CDR1 SGHTA, CDR2 FQGNSA. Trimming took off 4 bases at V and 10 bases at J, with 14 bases between the two ends.

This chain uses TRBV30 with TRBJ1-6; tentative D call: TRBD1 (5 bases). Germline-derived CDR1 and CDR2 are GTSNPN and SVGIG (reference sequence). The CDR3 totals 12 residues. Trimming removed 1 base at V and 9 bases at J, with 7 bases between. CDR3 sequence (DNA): TGTGCCTGGAGTGGACAGCTTTCACCCCTCCACTTT. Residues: CAWSGQLSPLHF.

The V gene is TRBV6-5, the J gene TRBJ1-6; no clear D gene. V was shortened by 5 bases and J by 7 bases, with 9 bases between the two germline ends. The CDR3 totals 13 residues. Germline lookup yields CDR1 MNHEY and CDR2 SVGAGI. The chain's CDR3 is CASSQTWNSPLHF. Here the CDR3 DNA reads TGTGCCAGCAGTCAAACATGGAATTCACCCCTCCACTTT.

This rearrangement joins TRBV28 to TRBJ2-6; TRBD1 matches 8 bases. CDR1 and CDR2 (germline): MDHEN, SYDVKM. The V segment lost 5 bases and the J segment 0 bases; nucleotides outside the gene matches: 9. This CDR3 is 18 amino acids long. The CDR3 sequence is CASSPRTGKSSGANVLTF. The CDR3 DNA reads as TGTGCCAGCAGTCCCCGGACAGGGAAAAGCTCTGGGGCCAACGTCCTGACTTTC.

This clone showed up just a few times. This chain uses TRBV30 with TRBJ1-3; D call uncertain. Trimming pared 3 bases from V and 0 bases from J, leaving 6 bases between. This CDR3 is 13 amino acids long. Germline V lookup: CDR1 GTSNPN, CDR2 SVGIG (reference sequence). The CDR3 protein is CAWSRSSGNTIYF. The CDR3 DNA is TGTGCCTGGAGCCGGAGCTCTGGAAACACCATATATTTT.

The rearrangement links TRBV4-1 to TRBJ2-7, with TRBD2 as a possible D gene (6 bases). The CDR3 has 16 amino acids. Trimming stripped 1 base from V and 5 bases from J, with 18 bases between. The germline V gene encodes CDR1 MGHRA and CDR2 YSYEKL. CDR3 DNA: TGCGCCAGCAGCCAAGCATCACACGGGGGTCTGGACGAGCAGTACTTC. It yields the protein CASSQASHGGLDEQYF.